This record covers a single T cell receptor beta chain. The CDR3 extends over 14 amino acids. The germline V and J ends were trimmed by 1 base and 8 bases, with 11 bases remaining between them. Per germline, CDR1 SGHDN and CDR2 FVKESK. This sample is drawn from a study of shared clonotypes between healthy human individuals. Sequenced by immunoSEQ multiplex PCR; TCRdb stores in-frame clones only, minus some. The repertoire has a few hundred thousand clones, 60% to 80% of them found once; the top ten carry 11%. Sequenced sample: memory CD4+ T cells sorted from blood. The subset denotes: CD45RA-negative fraction. V is TRBV14 and J is TRBJ1-4; no definite D call. This clonotype originated in a man aged 30 to 39 in good health. CDR3 protein: CASSQGALAEKLFF. The CDR3 nucleotides are TGTGCCAGCAGCCAAGGGGCCCTAGCCGAAAAACTGTTTTTT.